This is a list of T cell receptor beta chains from one sample in a study of blood T cell repertoires in COVID-19. Profiling relied on immunoSEQ multiplex PCR, and the TCRdb table lists in-frame clones only, not all of them. This sample carries some 140,000 clones, 84% of them seen once, and the ten largest clones take 1.4% to 1.5%. Sequenced: peripheral blood. The receptors derive from a man aged 55-75 years with acute or convalescent COVID-19. Each CDR3 is given with its conserved first and last residue. D genes are given only for firm matches. Rows may omit the clone size; those that give it use once, few, many or a size class.

clone_size	d_call	v_call	j_call	cdr3_aa	cdr3_nt
NA	TRBD2	TRBV11-2	TRBJ2-3	CASSPKGLAGTDTQYF	TGTGCCAGCAGCCCCAAGGGACTAGCAGGGACAGATACGCAGTATTTT
few	TRBD1	TRBV5-1	TRBJ2-7	CASSLDGTGYYEQYF	TGCGCCAGCAGCTTGGACGGGACAGGTTACTACGAGCAGTACTTC
NA	TRBD1	TRBV6-5	TRBJ1-5	CASSLDRVRQPQHF	TGTGCCAGCAGTCTAGACAGGGTTCGTCAGCCCCAGCATTTT
NA	NA	TRBV7-9	TRBJ2-2	CASSSNRFLDTGELFF	TGTGCCAGCAGTTCAAACAGGTTTCTTGACACCGGGGAGCTGTTTTTT
NA	TRBD1	TRBV19	TRBJ1-2	CASGQGNYGYTF	TGTGCCAGCGGACAGGGGAACTATGGCTACACCTTC
NA	TRBD1	TRBV5-1	TRBJ1-5	CASSLDRGRNQPQHF	TGCGCCAGCAGTTTGGACAGGGGCCGGAATCAGCCCCAGCATTTT
once	TRBD2	TRBV5-1	TRBJ2-1	CASSLGREPYNEQFF	TGCGCCAGCAGCTTGGGGCGGGAGCCCTACAATGAGCAGTTCTTC
few	NA	TRBV30	TRBJ1-1	CAWSVQGAGTEAFF	TGTGCCTGGAGTGTACAAGGGGCGGGGACTGAAGCTTTCTTT
NA	TRBD1	TRBV5-1	TRBJ1-2	CASSSDPTGGHGGYTF	TGCGCCAGCAGCTCGGACCCAACAGGGGGGCACGGTGGCTACACCTTC
NA	TRBD1	TRBV20-1	TRBJ2-7	CSASSSTGTVDEQYF	TGCAGTGCTAGTAGCTCCACCGGGACAGTGGACGAGCAGTACTTC
NA	NA	TRBV5-1	TRBJ2-2	CASSFQNQGELFF	TGCGCCAGCAGCTTCCAGAACCAAGGGGAGCTGTTTTTT
NA	TRBD1	TRBV5-8	TRBJ2-5	CASSSGQGQETQYF	TGTGCCAGCAGCTCGGGACAGGGACAAGAGACCCAGTACTTC
NA	NA	TRBV18	TRBJ1-2	CASSPPATPYGYTF	TGTGCCAGCTCACCCCCAGCGACCCCCTATGGCTACACCTTC
NA	NA	TRBV6-1	TRBJ2-3	CASSEGASTDTQYF	TGTGCCAGCAGTGAAGGAGCTTCAACAGATACGCAGTATTTT
NA	NA	TRBV27	TRBJ2-3	CASSFLTGSGDTQYF	TGTGCCAGCAGTTTTCTTACCGGGAGTGGAGATACGCAGTATTTT
NA	TRBD1	TRBV7-3	TRBJ2-3	CASSSMTGHTDTQYF	TGTGCCAGCAGCTCGATGACAGGGCACACAGATACGCAGTATTTT
NA	NA	TRBV19	TRBJ2-7	CASSPGLSYEQYF	TGTGCCAGTAGCCCAGGGTTATCGTACGAGCAGTACTTC
NA	TRBD1	TRBV6-6	TRBJ1-5	CASSLVDRGGGNQPQHF	TGTGCCAGCAGTCTAGTGGACAGGGGTGGAGGCAATCAGCCCCAGCATTTT
NA	TRBD1	TRBV20-1	TRBJ1-2	CSASSGRGLSDGYTF	TGCAGTGCTAGTTCGGGCAGGGGGCTGTCTGATGGCTACACCTTC
NA	TRBD1	TRBV5-1	TRBJ1-5	CASSLKRGHSNQPQHF	TGCGCCAGCAGCTTGAAGAGGGGGCATAGCAATCAGCCCCAGCATTTT
NA	NA	TRBV30	TRBJ2-2	CACRVSRELFF	TGTGCCTGTCGAGTAAGCCGGGAGCTGTTTTTT
few	NA	TRBV10-1	TRBJ2-3	CATSGRLSTDTQYF	TGCGCCACCTCAGGGCGCCTTAGCACAGATACGCAGTATTTT
NA	TRBD1	TRBV29-1	TRBJ2-7	CSVSNRGEQYF	TGCAGCGTCTCAAACAGGGGAGAGCAGTACTTC
NA	TRBD1	TRBV11-2	TRBJ1-4	CASSLVGGLGYEKLFF	TGTGCCAGCAGCTTAGTAGGGGGCCTTGGATATGAAAAACTGTTTTTT
NA	NA	TRBV3-1/TRBV3-2	TRBJ1-2	CASSHDGLYGYTF	TGTGCCAGCAGCCACGATGGGCTCTATGGCTACACCTTC
NA	NA	TRBV30	TRBJ2-2	CAWRGLATGELFF	TGTGCCTGGAGGGGGCTAGCGACCGGGGAGCTGTTTTTT
few	TRBD2	TRBV5-4	TRBJ2-7	CASSRGASGTYEQYF	TGTGCCAGCAGCAGGGGGGCTAGCGGGACCTACGAGCAGTACTTC
NA	TRBD1	TRBV5-1	TRBJ1-1	CASSLETGVGAEAFF	TGCGCCAGCAGCTTGGAGACAGGGGTTGGAGCTGAAGCTTTCTTT
NA	TRBD2	TRBV12-3/TRBV12-4	TRBJ2-1	CASSTGTSYQFF	TGTGCCAGCAGTACCGGGACTAGCTATCAGTTCTTC
few	TRBD1	TRBV27	TRBJ2-1	CASGTGVPYNEQFF	TGTGCCAGCGGAACAGGGGTCCCCTACAATGAGCAGTTCTTC
NA	NA	TRBV6-5	TRBJ2-7	CASSRDISYEQYF	TGTGCCAGCAGTAGAGACATTTCCTACGAGCAGTACTTC
NA	TRBD2	TRBV29-1	TRBJ2-2	CSAVAGAVSGELFF	TGCAGCGCCGTAGCGGGGGCGGTGAGCGGGGAGCTGTTTTTT
NA	NA	TRBV5-6	TRBJ1-6	CASSFQGLYNSPLHF	TGTGCCAGCAGCTTTCAGGGATTGTATAATTCACCCCTCCACTTT
NA	NA	TRBV3-1/TRBV3-2	TRBJ2-3	CASSPFTDTQYF	TGTGCCAGCAGCCCCTTCACAGATACGCAGTATTTT
NA	TRBD2	TRBV9	TRBJ2-7	CASSAGGAGVYEQYF	TGTGCCAGCAGCGCGGGAGGAGCGGGGGTGTACGAGCAGTACTTC
NA	NA	TRBV5-1	TRBJ1-1	CASSLTGGNTEAFF	TGCGCCAGCAGCTTGACGGGAGGGAACACTGAAGCTTTCTTT
NA	NA	TRBV12-3/TRBV12-4	TRBJ2-2	CASGHTGELFF	TGTGCCAGCGGGCACACCGGGGAGCTGTTTTTT
NA	NA	TRBV4-1	TRBJ1-2	CASSHAGSYGYTF	TGCGCCAGCAGCCATGCCGGGTCGTATGGCTACACCTTC
NA	NA	TRBV6-2/TRBV6-3	TRBJ2-7	CASSYGGPPYEQYF	TGTGCCAGCAGTTACGGAGGGCCACCCTACGAGCAGTACTTC
NA	NA	TRBV6-1	TRBJ1-2	CASSEWSPNYGYTF	TGTGCCAGCAGTGAATGGAGTCCTAACTATGGCTACACCTTC
NA	TRBD1	TRBV15	TRBJ1-3	CATSPRTGSGNTIYF	TGTGCCACCAGCCCACGGACAGGCTCTGGAAACACCATATATTTT